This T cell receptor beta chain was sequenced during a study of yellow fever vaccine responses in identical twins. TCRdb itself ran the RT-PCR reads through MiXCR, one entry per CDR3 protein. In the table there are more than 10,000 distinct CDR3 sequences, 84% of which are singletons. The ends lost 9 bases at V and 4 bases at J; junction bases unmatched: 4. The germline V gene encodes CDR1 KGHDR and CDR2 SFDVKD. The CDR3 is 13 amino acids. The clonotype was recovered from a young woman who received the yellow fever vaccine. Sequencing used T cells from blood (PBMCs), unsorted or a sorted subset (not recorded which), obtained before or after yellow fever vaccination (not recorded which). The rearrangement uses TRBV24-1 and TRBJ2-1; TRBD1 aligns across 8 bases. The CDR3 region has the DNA TGTGCCACCGGACAGGGAGCATACAATGAGCAGTTCTTC. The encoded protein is CATGQGAYNEQFF.